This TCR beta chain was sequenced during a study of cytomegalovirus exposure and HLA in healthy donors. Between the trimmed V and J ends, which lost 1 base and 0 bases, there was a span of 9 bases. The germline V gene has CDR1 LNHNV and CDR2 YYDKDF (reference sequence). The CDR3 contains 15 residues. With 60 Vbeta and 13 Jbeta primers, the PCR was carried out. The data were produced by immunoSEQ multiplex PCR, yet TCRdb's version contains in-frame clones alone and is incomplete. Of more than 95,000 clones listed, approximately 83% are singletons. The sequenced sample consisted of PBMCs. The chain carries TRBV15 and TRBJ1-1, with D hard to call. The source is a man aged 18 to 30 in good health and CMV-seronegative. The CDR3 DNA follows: TGTGCCACCAGCAGAGCGGGTTGGATGAACACTGAAGCTTTCTTT. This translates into CATSRAGWMNTEAFF.